This entry lists 25 T cell receptor beta chains sequenced from one sample in a study of response to subunit inactivated influenza vaccine. MiXCR, applied by TCRdb to the RT-PCR reads, yields one record per CDR3 protein. The sample consists of around 580,000 distinct CDR3 sequences, roughly 12% of them appearing once. This specimen consisted of PBMCs from blood, obtained on the day of vaccination. The receptors originated from a man in his fifties or sixties who received an inactivated influenza vaccine.

Only a few counts were recorded for this clonotype. CDR3 sequence: CASSEGGILTGELFF. DNA of the CDR3: TGCGCCAGCAGTGAGGGGGGGATTCTCACCGGGGAGCTGTTTTTT. V is TRBV10-2 and J is TRBJ2-2, with TRBD2 as a possible D gene (6 bases). Deletions cut 2 bases from V and 4 bases from J, with 11 bases between. The CDR3 consists of 15 residues. Germline V gene sequence: CDR1 WSHSY, CDR2 SAAADI.

There are a few counts of this clonotype. This chain uses TRBV7-2 with TRBJ1-5; 7 bases align to TRBD1. The ends lost 7 bases at V and 3 bases at J; junction bases unmatched: 6. The germline V gene has CDR1 SGHTA and CDR2 FQGNSA. The CDR3 covers 14 residues. The CDR3 reads CASTPTGINQPQHF. In nucleotides, the CDR3 is TGTGCCAGCACCCCGACAGGGATCAATCAGCCCCAGCATTTT.

This chain joins TRBV5-6 and TRBJ1-5; D perhaps matches TRBD1 (6 bases). Trimming took 3 bases from V and 1 from J, leaving 11 bases between them. The CDR3 totals 15 residues. The germline gives CDR1 SGHDT, CDR2 YYEEEE. The CDR3 DNA sequence: TGTGCCAGCAGCTCGGGGGACACCAGCAATCAGCCCCAGCATTTT. Its translation: CASSSGDTSNQPQHF.

The chain carries TRBV11-2 and TRBJ1-2; D might be TRBD1 (5 bases). Trimming removed 0 bases at V and 8 bases at J, with 10 bases between. CDR1 and CDR2 from the germline V gene are SGHAT and FQNNGV. The CDR3 spans 13 residues. Here the CDR3 reads CASSLDPEGGYTF. Here the CDR3 DNA reads TGTGCCAGCAGCTTAGATCCCGAGGGGGGCTACACCTTC.

The table lists this clonotype with many counts. This chain connects TRBV6-5 to TRBJ2-5, with D possibly TRBD1 on 5 matching bases. The germline V gene has CDR1 MNHEY and CDR2 SVGAGI. V was cut by 2 bases and J by 0 bases, with 13 bases left in between. The CDR3 sequence is 16 residues long. CDR3 amino acids: CASSYHPTDNQETQYF. The CDR3 region has the DNA TGTGCCAGCAGTTACCACCCGACGGACAACCAAGAGACCCAGTACTTC.

V gene TRBV27 combines with J gene TRBJ1-5; no firm D call. Germline V gene data show CDR1 as MNHEY and CDR2 as SMNVEV (reference sequence). CDR3 length: 14 residues. Deletions cut 0 bases from V and 1 base from J, with 4 bases between. The CDR3 DNA sequence: TGTGCCAGCAGTTTATCCAGAAGCAATCAGCCCCAGCATTTT. The encoded protein is CASSLSRSNQPQHF.

The chain uses TRBV5-1 and TRBJ2-2; D is undetermined. Trimming left V 2 bases short and J 3 bases short, with 11 bases between. CDR3 size: 15 residues. The germline CDR1 and CDR2 sequences are SGHRS and YFSETQ. The CDR3 protein is CASSFGQFDTGELFF. Here the CDR3 DNA reads TGCGCCAGCAGCTTTGGGCAGTTTGACACCGGGGAGCTGTTTTTT.

A few counts support this clonotype. V gene TRBV7-2 combines with J gene TRBJ2-1; TRBD2 agrees at 11 bases. The CDR3 consists of 17 residues. Trimming removed 6 bases from V and 4 bases from J; junction bases left unmatched: 11. CDR1 and CDR2 (germline): SGHTA, FQGNSA. The CDR3 region is CASRNTRGTSGYNEQFF. CDR3 nucleotides: TGTGCCAGCAGGAATACCCGGGGGACTAGCGGTTACAATGAGCAGTTCTTC.

V and J are TRBV7-8 and TRBJ2-1; TRBD1 or TRBD2 may be the D gene (5 bases each). The germline V gene has CDR1 SGHVS and CDR2 FQNEAQ. CDR3 length: 15 amino acids. V was cut by 5 bases and J by 7 bases, with 18 bases left in between. For the CDR3, the DNA is TGTGCCAGCAGCCAAGGGACGTTAGGGCCGAATGAGCAGTTCTTC. Translation: CASSQGTLGPNEQFF.

Only a few counts were recorded for this clonotype. J is TRBJ1-4 and V is TRBV28; 9 bases are a match to TRBD1. V was pared by 5 bases and J by 7 bases, with 20 bases of the junction left unmatched. Germline CDR1 reads MDHEN; CDR2 reads SYDVKM. The CDR3 spans 19 residues. The CDR3 sequence: CASSTQGPGQGRRREKLFF. In nucleotides, the CDR3 is TGTGCCAGCAGTACCCAGGGGCCGGGACAGGGAAGGAGGCGTGAAAAACTGTTTTTT.

This clonotype has more than one count but fewer than ten. The V gene is TRBV12-3 or TRBV12-4, the J gene TRBJ2-3; 13 nucleotides match TRBD2. V gave up 5 bases and J gave up 3 bases; unmatched junction bases: 5. This CDR3 is built from 16 residues. This CDR3 is CASSGLAGVGTDTQYF. The CDR3 region has the DNA TGTGCCAGCAGTGGACTAGCGGGAGTTGGGACAGATACGCAGTATTTT.

This clonotype was seen a few times. The chain recombines TRBV7-9 with TRBJ1-2; D unclear. The CDR3 sequence is 12 residues long. CDR1 and CDR2 from the germline V gene are SEHNR and FQNEAQ (reference sequence). Trimming shortened V by 1 base and J by 8 bases, and 8 bases separated the two germline ends. The CDR3 protein is CASSLDQNGYTF. The DNA of the CDR3 is TGTGCCAGCAGCTTAGATCAGAACGGCTACACCTTC.

This clonotype was observed a few times. The rearrangement uses TRBV28 and TRBJ1-1, with D maybe TRBD1 (6 bases). Germline assignment: CDR1 MDHEN and CDR2 SYDVKM. The CDR3 spans 13 residues. The V gene lost 8 bases and the J gene lost 3 bases, with 13 bases spanning the gap. The CDR3 protein is CASLRGIDTEAFF. CDR3 bases: TGTGCCAGCTTGAGGGGGATCGACACTGAAGCTTTCTTT.

This clonotype was counted at least ten times. The rearrangement joins TRBV12-3 or TRBV12-4 to TRBJ2-7, with 7 bases aligning to TRBD2. This CDR3 spans 13 amino acids. Trimming at V came to 5 bases and at J to 1 base, leaving 2 bases not matched to a gene. The CDR3 DNA reads TGTGCCAGCAGTAGCGGGGAATCCTACGAGCAGTACTTC. Its translation: CASSSGESYEQYF.

V usage is TRBV20-1 and J usage is TRBJ2-5, with 8 bases lining up with TRBD2. The J segment lost 5 bases and the V segment lost 0 bases, leaving 8 bases of the junction unmatched. Germline V lookup: CDR1 DFQATT, CDR2 SNEGSKA (reference sequence). There are 15 residues in the CDR3. For the CDR3, the DNA is TGCAGTGCTAGAGAGTCGGGGGGGATCCGGGAGACCCAGTACTTC. Its protein is CSARESGGIRETQYF.

A few counts support this clonotype. The rearrangement links TRBV28 to TRBJ2-2; 8 bases fit TRBD1. Per the germline V gene, CDR1 is MDHEN and CDR2 is SYDVKM. The CDR3 covers 17 residues. Trimming cost V 5 bases and J 0 bases; bases outside gene matches: 8. This chain's CDR3 is CASSPSGQGANTGELFF. CDR3 nucleotides: TGTGCCAGCAGTCCGTCCGGACAGGGAGCGAACACCGGGGAGCTGTTTTTT.

There are many counts of this clonotype. This chain uses TRBV12-3 or TRBV12-4 with TRBJ2-2; TRBD1 agrees at 8 bases. The CDR3 is 13 residues long. Trimming took 5 bases from V and 6 from J; bases not matched to a gene: 2. CDR3 nucleotide sequence: TGTGCCAGCAGTGACAGGGGAGCCGGGGAGCTGTTTTTT. It yields the protein CASSDRGAGELFF.

This clonotype came up a few times. The rearrangement uses TRBV4-3 and TRBJ1-2; perhaps TRBD1 as D (6 bases). This CDR3 contains 16 residues. In germline, CDR1 is LGHNA, CDR2 YSLEER. Between the trimmed V and J ends, which lost 1 base and 5 bases, there was a span of 17 bases. CDR3 amino acids: CASSQGGQGLGYGYTF. DNA of the CDR3: TGCGCCAGCAGCCAAGGGGGGCAGGGTTTGGGGTATGGCTACACCTTC.

This clonotype was found a few times. This chain connects TRBV9 to TRBJ2-3; 7 bases agree with TRBD2. The CDR3 has 16 residues. CDR1 is SGDLS and CDR2 is YYNGEE in the germline V gene. Trimming cost V 0 bases and J 3 bases; bases outside gene matches: 7. CDR3 nucleotides: TGTGCCAGCAGCGTAGGGTCTCGCGGGGGTACAGATACGCAGTATTTT. Amino acid sequence: CASSVGSRGGTDTQYF.

The J gene is TRBJ2-5, the V gene TRBV2; D unclear. The V end lost 10 bases, the J end lost 0 bases, and 15 bases lay between the germline ends. The CDR3 totals 14 residues. The germline gives CDR1 SNHLY, CDR2 FYNNEI. The CDR3 protein is CATKRRTDQETQYF. CDR3 coding DNA: TGTGCCACCAAAAGAAGGACGGACCAAGAGACCCAGTACTTC.

This clonotype was observed many times. This chain links TRBV5-5 with TRBJ2-3, with 7 nucleotides matching TRBD2. Germline V lookup: CDR1 SGHKS, CDR2 YYEKEE (reference sequence). V lost 4 bases, J lost 1 base, and 12 bases stayed unmatched. The CDR3 runs to 17 residues. CDR3 DNA: TGTGCCAGCAGCCCGGTGGGGCTAGCGGCTGGCACAGATACGCAGTATTTT. Protein: CASSPVGLAAGTDTQYF.

This sequence joins TRBV7-9 and TRBJ2-5, with a tentative D call TRBD1 (6 bases). The V end lost 5 bases, the J end lost 1 base, and 14 bases lay between the germline ends. This CDR3 region has 15 residues. The V gene's germline CDR1 is SEHNR and CDR2 FQNEAQ (reference sequence). The CDR3 coding sequence is TGTGCCAGCAGCCCGACCGACAGGTTCCAAGAGACCCAGTACTTC. Translation gives CASSPTDRFQETQYF.

This clonotype was observed a few times. V is TRBV5-6 and J is TRBJ2-1; D call uncertain. CDR3 size: 16 residues. Deletions cut 0 bases from V and 0 bases from J, with 10 bases between. Per germline, CDR1 SGHDT and CDR2 YYEEEE. CDR3 protein: CASSLEKESSYNEQFF. For the CDR3, the DNA is TGTGCCAGCAGCTTGGAGAAGGAGAGCTCCTACAATGAGCAGTTCTTC.

This clonotype was observed many times. The rearrangement uses TRBV14 and TRBJ2-6; the match to TRBD1 covers 12 bases. This CDR3 comprises 18 residues. After removal of 2 bases from V and 3 bases from J, the junction contained 5 bases not matched to a gene. CDR1 and CDR2 (germline): SGHDN, FVKESK. The CDR3, as DNA: TGTGCCAGCAGCCAACCGGGACAGGGGGCTAATGGGGCCAACGTCCTGACTTTC. It codes for CASSQPGQGANGANVLTF.

This clonotype was seen a few times. CDR3 DNA sequence: TGCAGTGCTAGGGACCTCGACAGGGGAGAAGCTTTCTTT. It translates to CSARDLDRGEAFF. The gene calls are TRBV20-1 and TRBJ1-1; 8 bases are a match to TRBD1. Trimming cost V 3 bases and J 8 bases; bases outside gene matches: 8. The CDR3 has 13 residues. The germline gives CDR1 DFQATT, CDR2 SNEGSKA (reference sequence).